The rows below give T cell receptor beta chains drawn from one sample of a study of CD8+ T cells in alopecia areata. Profiled with immunoSEQ multiplex PCR; TCRdb holds only in-frame clones, not every one. The sample has more than 90,000 clones, around three fifths seen once. This sample comprised CD8+ T cells sorted from blood, obtained at week 24, from a patient treated with tofacitinib. These receptors came from a human donor with alopecia areata. The CDR3 runs from the conserved cysteine through the conserved F or W. The D gene is left open where the match is weak. For some rows the clone size is stated as once, few or many, or as a class when expanded; others skip it.

CDR3: CASSFGRGEEETQYF; DNA: TGTGCCAGCAGTTTCGGCAGGGGAGAGGAAGAGACCCAGTACTTC; size: few; J: TRBJ2-5; V: TRBV27; D: .
CDR3: CASSVGAGFEQYF; DNA: TGTGCCAGCAGCGTAGGGGCAGGGTTCGAGCAGTACTTC; size: few; J: TRBJ2-7; V: TRBV9; D: .
CDR3: CASSDSDSQETQYF; DNA: TGTGCCAGCAGTGATTCGGACAGTCAAGAGACCCAGTACTTC; size: .; J: TRBJ2-5; V: TRBV2; D: .
CDR3: CATSVDRGRTGELFF; DNA: TGTGCCACCAGCGTGGACAGGGGGCGAACCGGGGAGCTGTTTTTT; size: .; J: TRBJ2-2; V: TRBV15; D: TRBD1
CDR3: CASKRGEGNQPQHF; DNA: TGTGCCAGCAAGAGGGGCGAGGGGAATCAGCCCCAGCATTTT; size: .; J: TRBJ1-5; V: TRBV27; D: .
CDR3: CASRGLAGPTDTQYF; DNA: TGTGCCAGCAGGGGACTAGCGGGACCTACAGATACGCAGTATTTT; size: once; J: TRBJ2-3; V: TRBV7-9; D: TRBD2
CDR3: CASSLGQGFYGYTF; DNA: TGTGCCAGCAGTTTGGGACAGGGGTTCTATGGCTACACCTTC; size: .; J: TRBJ1-2; V: TRBV27; D: TRBD1
CDR3: CSAQGGGELFF; DNA: TGCAGTGCACAGGGCGGCGGGGAGCTGTTTTTT; size: .; J: TRBJ2-2; V: TRBV20-1; D: .
CDR3: CASSHVQGGSYEQYF; DNA: TGCGCCAGCAGCCATGTACAGGGGGGCTCCTACGAGCAGTACTTC; size: .; J: TRBJ2-7; V: TRBV4-1; D: TRBD1
CDR3: CASSQDAAVTSYEQYF; DNA: TGCGCCAGCAGCCAAGATGCAGCTGTCACCTCCTACGAGCAGTACTTC; size: few; J: TRBJ2-7; V: TRBV4-1; D: .
CDR3: CASSLGPGQSTDTQYF; DNA: TGTGCCAGCAGCTTAGGGCCGGGACAAAGCACAGATACGCAGTATTTT; size: few; J: TRBJ2-3; V: TRBV7-9; D: .
CDR3: CASSLLPDPHEQYF; DNA: TGTGCCAGCAGCCTCCTGCCAGATCCCCACGAGCAGTACTTC; size: .; J: TRBJ2-7; V: TRBV27; D: .
CDR3: CASSQGRQGITAYNEQFF; DNA: TGTGCCAGCAGCCAAGGGCGACAGGGGATAACAGCCTACAATGAGCAGTTCTTC; size: .; J: TRBJ2-1; V: TRBV14; D: TRBD1
CDR3: CASSLELASGAYEQYF; DNA: TGTGCCAGCAGCTTGGAATTGGCTAGCGGGGCCTACGAGCAGTACTTC; size: few; J: TRBJ2-7; V: TRBV5-4; D: TRBD2
CDR3: CASSYTGSYEQYF; DNA: TGTGCCAGCAGTTACACAGGGTCCTACGAGCAGTACTTC; size: .; J: TRBJ2-7; V: TRBV6-6; D: .
CDR3: CASSFRTGFQPQHF; DNA: TGTGCCAGCAGTTTCAGGACAGGGTTCCAGCCCCAGCATTTT; size: few; J: TRBJ1-5; V: TRBV27; D: TRBD1
CDR3: CATSRDQGFSNQPQHF; DNA: TGTGCCACCAGCAGAGATCAGGGATTTAGCAATCAGCCCCAGCATTTT; size: .; J: TRBJ1-5; V: TRBV15; D: .
CDR3: CAWSEGAGETQYF; DNA: TGTGCCTGGTCAGAGGGGGCGGGGGAGACCCAGTACTTC; size: .; J: TRBJ2-5; V: TRBV30; D: .
CDR3: CASTRSGFGTDTQYF; DNA: TGTGCCAGCACTCGTAGCGGGTTCGGGACAGATACGCAGTATTTT; size: .; J: TRBJ2-3; V: TRBV27; D: TRBD2
CDR3: CASSPSEGFYGYTF; DNA: TGTGCCAGCAGCCCCAGCGAAGGGTTCTATGGCTACACCTTC; size: .; J: TRBJ1-2; V: TRBV5-6; D: .
CDR3: CASSLEAANTEAFF; DNA: TGTGCCAGCAGTTTAGAGGCAGCGAACACTGAAGCTTTCTTT; size: once; J: TRBJ1-1; V: TRBV27; D: .
CDR3: CASSFGDTQETQYF; DNA: TGTGCCAGCAGCTTTGGGGACACTCAAGAGACCCAGTACTTC; size: .; J: TRBJ2-5; V: TRBV5-6; D: .
CDR3: CASGPVGPGDEQYF; DNA: TGTGCCAGCGGGCCTGTCGGCCCGGGAGACGAGCAGTACTTC; size: .; J: TRBJ2-7; V: TRBV6-5; D: .
CDR3: CASSEPSGTVMNTEAFF; DNA: TGCGCCAGCAGTGAGCCCTCCGGGACAGTCATGAACACTGAAGCTTTCTTT; size: .; J: TRBJ1-1; V: TRBV10-1; D: TRBD1
CDR3: CASSPGAPAPTDTQYF; DNA: TGCGCCAGCAGCCCAGGCGCCCCGGCCCCCACAGATACGCAGTATTTT; size: .; J: TRBJ2-3; V: TRBV4-3; D: .
CDR3: CASSTTLDRGIQYF; DNA: TGTGCCAGCAGCACGACGTTGGATCGGGGCATTCAGTACTTC; size: .; J: TRBJ2-4; V: TRBV5-6; D: .